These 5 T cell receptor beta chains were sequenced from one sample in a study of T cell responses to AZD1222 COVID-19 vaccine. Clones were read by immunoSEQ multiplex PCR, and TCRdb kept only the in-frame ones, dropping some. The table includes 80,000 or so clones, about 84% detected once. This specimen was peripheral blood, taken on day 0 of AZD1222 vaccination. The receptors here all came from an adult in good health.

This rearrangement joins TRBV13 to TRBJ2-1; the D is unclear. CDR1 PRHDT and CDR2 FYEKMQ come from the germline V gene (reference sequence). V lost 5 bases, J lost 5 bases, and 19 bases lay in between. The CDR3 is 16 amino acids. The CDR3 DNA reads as TGTGCCAGCAGCACTCCAAGCATCCTCGCTGACAATGAGCAGTTCTTC. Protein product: CASSTPSILADNEQFF.

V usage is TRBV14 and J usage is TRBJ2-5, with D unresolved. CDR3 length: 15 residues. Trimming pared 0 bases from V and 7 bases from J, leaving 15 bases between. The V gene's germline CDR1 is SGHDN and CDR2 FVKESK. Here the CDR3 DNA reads TGTGCCAGCAGCCAAGATTTGGCTGGCGCAGGGACCCAGTACTTC. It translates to CASSQDLAGAGTQYF.

CDR3 in amino acids: CASSPGLQNSPLHF. The CDR3 DNA reads as TGTGCCAGCAGCCCGGGCCTACAGAATTCACCCCTCCACTTT. The rearrangement links TRBV4-2 to TRBJ1-6; D gene unclear. Germline values: CDR1 LGHNA, CDR2 YNFKEQ. The CDR3 spans 14 residues. The germline V and J ends were trimmed by 4 bases and 7 bases, with 11 bases remaining between them.

CDR3 sequence: CASSPTGGSPFF. CDR3 in DNA: TGTGCCAGCAGTCCGACCGGAGGTTCTCCGTTCTTC. The chain carries TRBV6-2 or TRBV6-3 and TRBJ2-1, with D perhaps matching TRBD2 (5 bases). CDR3 length: 12 amino acids. V was pared by 5 bases and J by 15 bases, with 17 bases between. Looked up from germline, CDR1 is MNHEY and CDR2 is SVGEGT.

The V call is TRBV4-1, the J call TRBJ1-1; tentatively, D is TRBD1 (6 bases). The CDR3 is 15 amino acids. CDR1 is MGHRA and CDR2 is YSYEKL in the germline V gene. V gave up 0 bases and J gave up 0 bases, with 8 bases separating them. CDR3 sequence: CASSQDGTMNTEAFF. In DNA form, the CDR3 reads TGCGCCAGCAGCCAAGATGGGACAATGAACACTGAAGCTTTCTTT.